One sample yielded the 9 T cell receptor beta chains listed below, sequenced in a study of T cells after yellow fever vaccination. TCRdb fed the 5' RACE reads into MiXCR, producing one record per CDR3 protein. The repertoire holds 200,000 to 300,000 distinct CDR3 sequences, 6.7% seen once, with more than 0.85% in the top ten. Material: CD4+ T cells sorted from PBMCs, obtained on the day of the yellow fever booster vaccination. The receptors shown here come from a man under 40 who received the YFV17D yellow fever vaccine.

V gene TRBV6-2 or TRBV6-3 combines with J gene TRBJ2-1, with D uncertain. The V end lost 6 bases, the J end lost 7 bases, and 19 bases lay between the germline ends. The germline CDR1 and CDR2 sequences are MNHEY and SVGEGT. The CDR3 length is 15 residues. CDR3 coding DNA: TGTGCCAGCAGCCCCCCCCCTCTAGGAAAGAATGAGCAGTTCTTC. Its protein product is CASSPPPLGKNEQFF.

In this sample, this clonotype turned up a few times. DNA for the CDR3: TGTGCCAGCAGCTTGCGGTTCTTACGGCCTAGCGGGAGGCATGAGCAGTTCTTC. As protein: CASSLRFLRPSGRHEQFF. This chain connects TRBV5-6 to TRBJ2-1; 11 bases line up with TRBD2. This CDR3 has 18 residues. V shed 1 base and J 8 bases; nucleotides not matched to a gene: 14. Germline lookup yields CDR1 SGHDT and CDR2 YYEEEE.

This sequence joins TRBV12-3 or TRBV12-4 and TRBJ1-1; a weak D match, TRBD1 (6 bases). This CDR3 is 14 amino acids long. Trimming took off 3 bases at V and 4 bases at J, with 12 bases between the two ends. This chain's CDR3 is CASSLGGHGTEAFF. CDR3 sequence (DNA): TGTGCCAGCAGTTTGGGGGGGCACGGCACTGAAGCTTTCTTT.

The sample holds a few counts of this clonotype. The rearrangement links TRBV5-8 to TRBJ1-1, with D unresolved. The CDR3 totals 10 residues. V was shortened by 1 base and J by 12 bases, with 7 bases between the two germline ends. The V gene's germline CDR1 is SGHTS and CDR2 YDEGEE. The CDR3 DNA reads as TGTGCCAGCAGCTTGAGGTCAACTTTCTTT. Its translation: CASSLRSTFF.

In DNA, the CDR3 is TGTGCCTGGAGTCTCACAGGGGTCACAGATACGCAGTATTTT. Its protein product is CAWSLTGVTDTQYF. The gene calls are TRBV30 and TRBJ2-3, with 7 bases identical to TRBD1. In germline, CDR1 is GTSNPN, CDR2 SVGIG (reference sequence). This CDR3 spans 14 amino acids. V trimming: 2 bases; J trimming: 2 bases; junction bases outside the gene matches: 4.

This clonotype appeared many times. The rearrangement joins TRBV5-1 to TRBJ2-4; a possible D gene is TRBD2 (6 bases). The length of the CDR3 is 14 residues. V lost 4 bases to trimming and J lost 5 bases, with 13 bases between them. Looked up from germline, CDR1 is SGHRS and CDR2 is YFSETQ. This chain's CDR3 is CASSGGDFENIQYF. DNA for the CDR3: TGCGCCAGCAGCGGAGGGGATTTCGAAAACATTCAGTACTTC.

At least ten counts were recorded for this clonotype. The rearrangement uses TRBV5-1 and TRBJ2-4, with no clear D. The CDR3 runs to 13 residues. Trimming shortened V by 0 bases and J by 12 bases, and 13 bases separated the two germline ends. Germline assignment: CDR1 SGHRS and CDR2 YFSETQ. The CDR3 spells CASSLAEKADQYF. The CDR3 DNA is TGCGCCAGCAGCTTGGCGGAAAAGGCGGATCAGTACTTC. Complete variable domain (other parts from reference TRBV5-1 and TRBJ2-4): KAGVTQTPRYLIKTRGQQVTLSCSPISGHRSVSWYQQTPGQGLQFLFEYFSETQRNKGNFPGRFSGRQFSNSRSEMNVSTLELGDSALYLCASSLAEKADQYFGAGTRLSVL.

Only a few counts were recorded for this clonotype. The CDR3 region has the DNA TGTGCCAGGGGGACTAGCGGGATCGGCTCCTACGAGCAGTACTTC. Protein product: CARGTSGIGSYEQYF. V is TRBV6-2 or TRBV6-3 and J is TRBJ2-7; 13 bases line up with TRBD2. The length of the CDR3 is 15 residues. The germline gives CDR1 MNHEY, CDR2 SVGEGT. J was trimmed by 0 bases and V by 9 bases; bases with no gene match: 5.

This clonotype was seen many times. The V call is TRBV20-1, the J call TRBJ1-2, with 7 positions matching TRBD1. The CDR3 runs 13 residues. Germline V gene sequence: CDR1 DFQATT, CDR2 SNEGSKA (reference sequence). V was pared by 4 bases and J by 4 bases, with 6 bases of the junction left unmatched. CDR3 region: CSAILDRIYGYTF. The CDR3, as DNA: TGCAGTGCTATTTTGGACAGGATCTATGGCTACACCTTC.